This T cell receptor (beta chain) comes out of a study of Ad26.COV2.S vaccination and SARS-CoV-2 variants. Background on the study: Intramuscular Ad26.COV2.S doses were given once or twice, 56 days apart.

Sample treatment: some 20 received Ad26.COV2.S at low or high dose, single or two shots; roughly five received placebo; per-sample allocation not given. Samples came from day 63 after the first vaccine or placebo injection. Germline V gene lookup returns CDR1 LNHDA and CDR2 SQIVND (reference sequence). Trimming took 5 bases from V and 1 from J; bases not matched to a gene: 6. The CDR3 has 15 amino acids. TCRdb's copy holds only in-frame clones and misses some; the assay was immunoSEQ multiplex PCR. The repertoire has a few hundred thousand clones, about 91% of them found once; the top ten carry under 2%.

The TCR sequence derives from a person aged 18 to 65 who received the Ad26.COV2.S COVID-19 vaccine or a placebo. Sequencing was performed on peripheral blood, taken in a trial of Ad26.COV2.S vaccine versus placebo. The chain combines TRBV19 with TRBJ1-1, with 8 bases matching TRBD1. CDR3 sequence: CASSATGGWNTEAFF. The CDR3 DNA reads TGTGCCAGTAGTGCCACAGGGGGGTGGAACACTGAAGCTTTCTTT.